This T cell receptor (beta chain) was obtained from a study of CD8+ T cells in alopecia areata. Study conclusions and caveats: Affected scalp, especially in alopecia totalis/universalis, had a higher clonality than normal scalp did.

This clone was seen only a few times. Its antigen is still unknown. This CDR3 is built from 16 residues. In germline, CDR1 is LNHDA, CDR2 SQIVND (reference sequence). The V end lost 7 bases, the J end lost 2 bases, and 18 bases lay between the germline ends. Extracted RNA was reverse transcribed, and the resulting cDNA served as sequencing template. Generated by immunoSEQ multiplex PCR, the TCRdb table keeps only in-frame clones and is missing some. The table lists 130,000 to 150,000 clones, approximately 85% of them singletons, with 20% to 25% in the top ten. Noted treatment: oral pan-JAK inhibitor, 5-10 mg twice daily.

The TCR comes from a human donor with alopecia areata. Sequences were derived from CD8+ T cells sorted from blood, sampled at week 4, from a patient treated with tofacitinib. This sequence joins TRBV19 and TRBJ1-5, with D possibly TRBD1 on 6 matching bases. CDR3 coding DNA: TGTGCCAGTAATGACTTGGGGGGCCTCGGCAATCAGCCCCAGCATTTT. Translation gives CASNDLGGLGNQPQHF.